This T cell receptor beta chain was profiled in a study of shared clonotypes between healthy human individuals (TCRdb year 2020). The study in broad terms: The cohort comprised two women and three men aged 18 to 49 years. For each donor, CD4 naive and CD4 memory were each given three plates, CD8 naive was given two plates, and CD8 memory was given one plate. To estimate repertoire size and how much clonotype sharing occurs between individuals, the study deeply sequenced the blood TCR repertoires of roughly 5 healthy adults. Libraries were prepared and TCR repertoires were sequenced by different laboratories using diverse techniques, in order to increase sequencing depth and limit assay-specific biases. Each donor's leukapheresis produced roughly between roughly 0.85 and 10 billion PBMCs. The investigation overall reported the following: Naive subsets generally had larger estimated clonotype richness than memory subsets did. Sharing across several donors was observed for approximately 5% of naive CD4, over 3% of naive CD8, 2% to 2.5% of memory CD4, and less than 0.45% of memory CD8 clonotypes. Sampling was restricted to blood, and TCR repertoires in tissues likely differ from the TCR repertoires found in blood. Higher generation probabilities were observed for clonotypes shared by all four sorted-subset donors than for non-shared clonotypes. Because the study included only a small number of donors, the genetic and exposure-history diversity represented was limited. Rarefaction of sorted-subset datasets indicated incomplete sequencing despite the large sequencing depth. Pairwise subsampling led to the expectation that sequencing depth would affect the degree of clonotype sharing among donors.

CDR1 and CDR2 are drawn from the germline V gene (reference sequence): LNHNV, YYDKDF. Taken from cysteine to phenylalanine, the CDR3 has 14 residues. The kept DNA is CDR3 alone, 42 bases in frame from the first base. Trimming costs V 6 bases and J 0 bases, and their ends lie 11 bases apart. The donors were healthy, HIV-negative adults who had no recently reported acute infections or vaccinations. All donors were Caucasian adults living in Nashville, Tennessee, USA. CD4+ T cells were enriched by magnetic negative selection, after which naive cells were positively selected on CD45RA and the negative fraction was taken as the memory subset. Blood was collected by leukapheresis, and PBMCs were isolated by Ficoll-Histopaque density gradient centrifugation and then cryopreserved in liquid nitrogen vapor phase. Analytical flow cytometry was used to check the purity and quantity of each magnetically sorted T cell population. Each sorted fraction had its genomic DNA isolated and then quantified by UV absorbance on a Nanodrop 2000c.

Concerning this clone itself: The antigen this receptor binds is unknown. There are no base qualities to consult, and no much larger clone falls within one base.

Using the deep immunoSEQ assay, TCR CDR3 regions were amplified from genomic DNA by multiplex PCR. Genomic DNA extracted from each cell subset was distributed evenly over all wells of several immunoSEQ 96-well plates, and each plate served as one replicate. For sorted subsets, around 200 ng genomic DNA, equal to tens of thousands of T cell genomes, was loaded into each replicate PCR. The purified libraries were quantified using a Qubit 3.0 fluorometer, sized with a Bioanalyzer 2100, and then quantified again using the KAPA Library Quantification kit. Each immunoSEQ 96-well plate was sequenced on its own single-read 150-cycle Illumina NextSeq 550 flow cell. Turning to the authors' computational methods: The immunoSEQ output contained only junctional sequences without quality scores, so filtering could not match that applied to full-length reads. Sequences were annotated with PyIR, a Python wrapper for IgBLAST v1.9, and V/J genes and CDR3 were assigned using IMGT germline references. Any read was removed if the V/J assignment was weak (E-value above 1e-6), the CDR3 was missing, or the read contained stop codons, out-of-frame junctions, or ambiguous translated residues. V3J clonotypes were defined by identical inferred V gene, J gene, and CDR3 amino acid sequence. Percentage overlap between repertoires was computed as shared unique clonotypes divided by the size of the smaller repertoire. Richness of each repertoire was evaluated using RTK rarefaction, the Chao1 estimator, and Recon v2.1 estimates of unobserved clonotypes. For all TCRbeta clonotypes obtained by the gDNA method from a few donors, generation probabilities were computed with OLGA. Here the immuneACCESS table is served through TCRdb, limited to in-frame sequences with V and J called. Missing clones are a known gap in these copies; in checked studies unresolved V genes cover under half, and the rest lacks a known reason. V and J calls and clone size are those listed in that table; D and trimming were worked out from the DNA. The sample table lists roughly 2 million clones, nearly 97% of them with a count of one. Of the sample, roughly 0.13% is held by the ten largest clones.

The sample was naive CD4+ T cells sorted from blood. The cell subset or site tag for this specimen amounts to: CD45RA+ positively selected. The clonotype originates from a man aged 18 to 29 in good health. The receptor chain draws on TRBV15 and TRBJ1-1; the D gene cannot be named for sure. The CDR3 protein sequence reads: CATRAGLMNTEAFF. In nucleotide form, the sequence is TGTGCCACCAGGGCAGGACTCATGAACACTGAAGCTTTCTTT.